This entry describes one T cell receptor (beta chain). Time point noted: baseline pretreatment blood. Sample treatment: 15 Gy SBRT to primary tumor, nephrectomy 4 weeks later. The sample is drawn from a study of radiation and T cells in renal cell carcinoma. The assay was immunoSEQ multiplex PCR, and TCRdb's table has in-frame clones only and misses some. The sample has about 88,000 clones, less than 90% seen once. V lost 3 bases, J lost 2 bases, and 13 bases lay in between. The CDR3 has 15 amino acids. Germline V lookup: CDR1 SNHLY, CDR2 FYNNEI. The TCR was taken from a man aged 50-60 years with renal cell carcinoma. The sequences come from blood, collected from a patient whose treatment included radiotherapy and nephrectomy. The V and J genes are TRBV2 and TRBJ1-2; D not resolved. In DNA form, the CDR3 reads TGTGCCAGCAGTGATCAGGCAGGAGCCAACTATGGCTACACCTTC. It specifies CASSDQAGANYGYTF.